This T cell receptor (beta chain) was documented in a study of OX40 agonist ivuxolimab in advanced cancers. TCRdb keeps only in-frame clones here, not all; method: immunoSEQ multiplex PCR. The table shows 60,000 to 75,000 clones, with about 92% occurring only once. This CDR3 is built from 16 residues. Per the germline V gene, CDR1 is LNHNV and CDR2 is YYDKDF (reference sequence). The J segment lost 7 bases and the V segment lost 0 bases, leaving 8 bases of the junction unmatched. Material: CD4+ or CD8+ T cells sorted from blood, obtained in a trial of the OX40 agonist ivuxolimab. This chain uses TRBV15 with TRBJ2-2; 7 nucleotides line up with TRBD1. This clonotype was sampled from an adult with an advanced solid tumor such as melanoma, head and neck, liver or kidney cancer. CDR3 bases: TGTGCCACCAGCAGAGATGAAGGGGGCCTTAGCGGGGAGCTGTTTTTT. It codes for CATSRDEGGLSGELFF.